This T cell receptor (beta chain) originates from a study of shared clonotypes between healthy human individuals. Per the germline V gene, CDR1 is LNHDA and CDR2 is SQIVND (reference sequence). CDR3 length: 15 residues. V lost 5 bases and J lost 0, with 14 bases in between. Repertoires were generated with immunoSEQ multiplex PCR, while TCRdb's copy carries only in-frame clones and drops some. Among a few million clones listed, approximately 94% were seen once. The sample taken for sequencing was naive CD4+ T cells sorted from blood. Regarding subset: CD45RA+ positively selected. The receptor comes from a man between 18 and 35 years old in good health. This chain joins TRBV19 and TRBJ2-7, with unresolved D. Here the CDR3 DNA reads TGTGCCAGTAGTTTCAGACACGCCAGCTCCTACGAGCAGTACTTC. Protein sequence: CASSFRHASSYEQYF.